This TCR beta chain was captured in a study of cytomegalovirus exposure and HLA in healthy donors. On the study more broadly: Within the Caucasian-associated ancestry cluster were roughly 79% of the roughly 400 genotyped donors.

Study-level points and caveats: Rare TCR sequences predominated, though certain public TCRs were found in many donors. Analysis performed later showed TCR beta chains linked to HLA being more clonally expanded than equally common others.

The germline V gene has CDR1 SGHRS and CDR2 YFSETQ. Trimming pared 4 bases from V and 8 bases from J, leaving 10 bases between. CDR3 length: 12 amino acids. Only one count was recorded for this clone. Its antigen is undetermined. PCR was performed using 60 Vbeta and 13 Jbeta primers. The protocol was immunoSEQ multiplex PCR, while the TCRdb copy is restricted to in-frame clones and leaves out a portion. The sample carries about 200,000 clones, roughly 90% recorded once. This TCR came from a woman between 25 and 40 years old in good health and CMV-seronegative. Sequenced material: PBMCs. The V gene is TRBV5-1, the J gene TRBJ2-1, with D hard to call. As DNA, the CDR3 is TGCGCCAGCAGCCTCCGCTCGGATGAGCAGTTCTTC. It yields the protein CASSLRSDEQFF.